Below, 20 T cell receptor beta chains from the same sample are listed, as sequenced in a study of cytomegalovirus exposure and HLA in healthy donors. The table came from immunoSEQ multiplex PCR; TCRdb's copy has only in-frame clones and leaves some out. Among some 150,000 clones listed, more than 70% were seen once. The sequenced material came from PBMCs. These receptors all stem from a human donor in good health.

The rearrangement uses TRBV7-6 and TRBJ1-1; 8 bases line up with TRBD1. Germline V gene sequence: CDR1 SGHVS, CDR2 FNYEAQ. The CDR3 runs 14 residues. J was trimmed by 4 bases and V by 1 base; bases with no gene match: 2. The CDR3 nucleotides read TGTGCCAGCAGCTTAGGGACAGGGCGCACTGAAGCTTTCTTT. Protein sequence: CASSLGTGRTEAFF.

This chain links TRBV18 with TRBJ2-3; weak D call: TRBD1 (6 bases). V was trimmed by 3 bases and J by 7 bases, leaving 14 bases between them. The germline CDR1 and CDR2 sequences are KGHSH and LQKENI. The CDR3 contains 14 residues. CDR3 sequence: CASSPERGMNTQYF. The CDR3 DNA reads as TGTGCCAGCTCACCGGAAAGGGGGATGAATACGCAGTATTTT.

The chain combines TRBV18 with TRBJ2-5, with D possibly TRBD2 on 5 matching bases. Germline V gives CDR1 KGHSH, CDR2 LQKENI. Trimming removed 3 bases at V and 4 bases at J, with 12 bases between. CDR3 length equals 14 residues. For the CDR3, the DNA is TGTGCCAGCTCACCGGTCACTAGGAGAGAGACCCAGTACTTC. Protein sequence: CASSPVTRRETQYF.

The chain has TRBV10-2 and TRBJ1-1; D unresolved. CDR3 length: 13 residues. Trimming cost V 10 bases and J 1 base, with 13 bases left between them. The germline V gene has CDR1 WSHSY and CDR2 SAAADI. The CDR3, as DNA: TGCGCCACACGGTCCCCTGGGAACACTGAAGCTTTCTTT. Residues: CATRSPGNTEAFF.

CDR3 DNA sequence: TGCGCCAGCAGCCAAGAAGCGGGGGGTCAGGAGACCCAGTACTTC. As protein: CASSQEAGGQETQYF. V is TRBV4-3 and J is TRBJ2-5; 9 nucleotides line up with TRBD2. The CDR3 spans 15 residues. V lost 0 bases to trimming and J lost 5 bases; unmatched junction nucleotides: 4. CDR1 is LGHNA, CDR2 YSLEER, per germline.

The chain has TRBV20-1 and TRBJ1-1, with D possibly being TRBD1 (6 bases). The CDR3 totals 10 residues. Germline V gene data show CDR1 as DFQATT and CDR2 as SNEGSKA (reference sequence). Trimming pared 2 bases from V and 10 bases from J, leaving 8 bases between. In DNA, the CDR3 is TGCAGTGCTAGACTGACAGGAGCTTTCTTT. This translates into CSARLTGAFF.

The chain carries TRBV9 and TRBJ2-1; TRBD2 matches at 11 bases. Germline values: CDR1 SGDLS, CDR2 YYNGEE. Losses at the gene ends were 4 bases for V and 4 bases for J; bases not matched to a gene: 7. This CDR3 has 16 residues. The CDR3 nucleotides are TGTGCCAGCAGCCCAGGGACTAGCGGCACATACAATGAGCAGTTCTTC. This encodes CASSPGTSGTYNEQFF.

The chain links TRBV28 to TRBJ2-3; maybe TRBD2 (7 bases). The V end lost 6 bases, the J end lost 8 bases, and 27 bases lay between the germline ends. Germline CDR1 and CDR2: MDHEN and SYDVKM. CDR3 size: 17 residues. This CDR3 reads CASRTLLRGEGRGTQYF. CDR3 DNA: TGTGCCAGCAGAACCCTTCTTAGGGGGGAGGGAAGGGGTACGCAGTATTTT.

CDR3 residues: CASSRSGVPREQYF. CDR3 bases: TGTGCCAGCAGCCGCTCCGGTGTTCCCCGCGAGCAGTACTTC. The chain couples TRBV14 to TRBJ2-7, with D hard to call. V was pared by 4 bases and J by 6 bases, with 16 bases between. The CDR3 contains 14 residues. The V gene's germline CDR1 is SGHDN and CDR2 FVKESK.

The chain recombines TRBV7-8 with TRBJ2-1, with 15 positions matching TRBD2. Germline CDR1 is SGHVS and CDR2 is FQNEAQ. V lost 5 bases, J lost 4 bases, and 15 bases stayed unmatched. The CDR3 totals 20 residues. The CDR3 sequence is CASSPGLAGGLRTLYNEQFF. CDR3 bases: TGTGCCAGCAGCCCCGGACTAGCGGGGGGGCTCCGGACCTTATACAATGAGCAGTTCTTC.

This chain joins TRBV18 and TRBJ2-7; 10 positions agree with TRBD1. This CDR3 has 16 residues. In germline, CDR1 is KGHSH, CDR2 LQKENI. With 2 bases clipped from V and 1 base from J, the junction kept 5 bases outside the gene matches. The chain's CDR3 is CASSPTGQGGSYEQYF. The DNA of the CDR3 is TGTGCCAGCTCACCAACCGGACAGGGGGGTTCCTACGAGCAGTACTTC.

This chain connects TRBV9 to TRBJ1-2; D possibly corresponds to TRBD1 (5 bases). The germline V gene has CDR1 SGDLS and CDR2 YYNGEE. The CDR3 extends over 14 amino acids. Trimming cost V 0 bases and J 8 bases, with 14 bases left between them. CDR3 amino acids: CASSVAGGSGGYTF. DNA for the CDR3: TGTGCCAGCAGCGTAGCGGGGGGATCAGGCGGCTACACCTTC.

The chain joins TRBV4-1 to TRBJ1-1; a possible D gene is TRBD1 (6 bases). Trimming cost V 2 bases and J 0 bases, with 10 bases left between them. Germline V gene lookup returns CDR1 MGHRA and CDR2 YSYEKL. This CDR3 contains 15 residues. The DNA of the CDR3 is TGCGCCAGCAGCCAAACAGGGCGCATGAACACTGAAGCTTTCTTT. Protein sequence: CASSQTGRMNTEAFF.

The CDR3 DNA reads as TGTGCTAGTGGTTTGCCTCAAACTAAAGCTTTCTTT. Its protein is CASGLPQTKAFF. V usage is TRBV12-5 and J usage is TRBJ1-1; D remains unclear. Trimming removed 2 bases from V and 9 bases from J, with 10 bases in between. CDR3 length equals 12 residues. Germline values: CDR1 LGHNT, CDR2 FRNRAP.

The chain carries TRBV13 and TRBJ2-2; TRBD2 matches at 11 bases. J was trimmed by 1 base and V by 4 bases; bases with no gene match: 11. The CDR3 runs to 19 residues. Germline CDR1 is PRHDT and CDR2 is FYEKMQ (reference sequence). Here the CDR3 reads CASSSVLGTSGVNTGELFF. CDR3 sequence (DNA): TGTGCCAGCAGCTCAGTACTAGGGACTAGCGGTGTGAACACCGGGGAGCTGTTTTTT.

This rearrangement joins TRBV6-1 to TRBJ1-4; 8 bases agree with TRBD1. J was trimmed by 7 bases and V by 7 bases; bases with no gene match: 11. This CDR3 spans 15 amino acids. Germline assignment: CDR1 MNHNS and CDR2 SASEGT. This chain's CDR3 is CASNPLRGQGEKLFF. The CDR3 nucleotides are TGTGCCAGCAATCCCCTCAGGGGGCAAGGTGAAAAACTGTTTTTT.

This chain uses TRBV6-1 with TRBJ1-2, with TRBD1 matching 9 bases. The CDR3 spans 14 residues. CDR1 is MNHNS and CDR2 is SASEGT in the germline V gene. V shed 5 bases and J 4 bases; nucleotides not matched to a gene: 5. The CDR3 DNA reads TGTGCCAGCAGTCGGACAGGGGAGGTCTATGGCTACACCTTC. Translated, it gives CASSRTGEVYGYTF.

The V call is TRBV2, the J call TRBJ1-2; 9 nucleotides align to TRBD1. V lost 7 bases to trimming and J lost 8 bases; unmatched junction nucleotides: 11. The CDR3 totals 14 residues. From germline, CDR1 is SNHLY and CDR2 FYNNEI. For the CDR3, the DNA is TGTGCCAGCACAACACCGGGACAGGGCACAGGCTACACCTTC. This sequence encodes CASTTPGQGTGYTF.

The chain is built from TRBV10-3 and TRBJ2-2; the match to TRBD1 covers 7 bases. CDR3 length equals 14 residues. The germline CDR1 and CDR2 sequences are ENHRY and SYGVKD. V lost 4 bases to trimming and J lost 6 bases; unmatched junction nucleotides: 5. CDR3 protein: CAISVRQGAGELFF. The CDR3 nucleotides are TGTGCCATCAGTGTCCGACAGGGCGCCGGGGAGCTGTTTTTT.

This clone showed up many times. V gene TRBV7-9 combines with J gene TRBJ2-2, with unresolved D. Trimming took 11 bases from V and 1 from J, leaving 8 bases between them. Germline V lookup: CDR1 SEHNR, CDR2 FQNEAQ (reference sequence). CDR3 length equals 12 residues. CDR3 region: CAPTGNTGELFF. CDR3 in DNA: TGTGCCCCAACGGGGAACACCGGGGAGCTGTTTTTT.